Each of the 26 T cell receptor beta chains below was sequenced from the same sample in a study of T cells in Graves' hyperthyroidism and ophthalmopathy. RNA transcripts yielded amplified TCR beta CDR3 regions. RT-PCR in the first round (using the HTBI primer set) targeted the TCR CDR3. MiXCR was run by TCRdb on the multiplex PCR reads, yielding one entry per CDR3 protein. Among more than 350,000 distinct CDR3 sequences listed, about a sixth were seen once. Sequencing was done on a sample of blood. Receptor source: a woman in her twenties or thirties with Graves' hyperthyroidism that later progressed to Graves' ophthalmopathy.

Turning to this clonotype: With a much larger clone just one base away, this may be a read error. V gene TRBV2 combines with J gene TRBJ2-5; 7 positions agree with TRBD1. Germline V CDR1 and CDR2: SNHLY, FYNNEI. The CDR3 consists of 14 residues. This CDR3 is CASSGTGRMEIQYF. CDR3 in DNA: TGTGCCAGCAGTGGGACAGGACGGATGGAGATCCAGTACTTC.

This clonotype appeared many times. This chain connects TRBV5-1 to TRBJ1-1, with a possible D match to TRBD1 (6 bases). V was cut by 1 base and J by 8 bases, with 15 bases left in between. This CDR3 spans 14 amino acids. Germline V gives CDR1 SGHRS, CDR2 YFSETQ. CDR3 sequence (DNA): TGCGCCAGCAGCTTGAGCGGCCGGACAGTCGAAGCTTTCTTT. It specifies CASSLSGRTVEAFF. The complete variable domain, with remaining parts taken from reference TRBV5-1 and TRBJ1-1, reads KAGVTQTPRYLIKTRGQQVTLSCSPISGHRSVSWYQQTPGQGLQFLFEYFSETQRNKGNFPGRFSGRQFSNSRSEMNVSTLELGDSALYLCASSLSGRTVEAFFGQGTRLTVV.

Ten or more counts support this clonotype. The chain links TRBV28 to TRBJ2-3; 8 positions match TRBD1. Germline V gene sequence: CDR1 MDHEN, CDR2 SYDVKM. Unmatched junction bases numbered 7, after V lost 5 bases and J lost 6 bases. This CDR3 comprises 14 residues. CDR3 sequence (DNA): TGTGCCAGCAGTGAGCCCGGGACAGGTGATACGCAGTATTTT. Residues: CASSEPGTGDTQYF.

This clonotype showed up many times. The chain uses TRBV2 and TRBJ2-1, with a possible D match to TRBD2 (7 bases). The V gene's germline CDR1 is SNHLY and CDR2 FYNNEI. The CDR3 is 14 residues long. Trimming took 3 bases from V and 5 from J, leaving 11 bases between them. The CDR3 bases are TGTGCCAGCAGTGACAGGGGAGGGCACAATGAGCAGTTCTTC. Residues: CASSDRGGHNEQFF.

This clonotype was seen ten or more times. The V and J genes are TRBV12-3 or TRBV12-4 and TRBJ1-2, with D tentatively TRBD1 (5 bases). CDR3 length: 12 amino acids. Trimming pared 3 bases from V and 7 bases from J, leaving 9 bases between. In DNA, the CDR3 is TGTGCCAGCAGTTTTGGGGGAAGTGGCTACACCTTC. Translating it yields CASSFGGSGYTF.

This clonotype was found many times. The rearrangement joins TRBV25-1 to TRBJ1-2; D perhaps matches TRBD1 (6 bases). Germline CDR1 reads MGHDK; CDR2 reads SYGVNS. Between the trimmed V and J ends, which lost 7 bases and 8 bases, there was a span of 14 bases. The CDR3 contains 12 residues. The CDR3 DNA is TGTGCCAGCACCGAGGGACAACGGGGCTACACCTTC. Amino acids: CASTEGQRGYTF.

The table lists this clonotype with many counts. The chain employs TRBV10-2 and TRBJ2-1; TRBD1 or TRBD2 may be the D gene (5 bases each). CDR1 and CDR2 from the germline V gene are WSHSY and SAAADI. This CDR3 has 15 residues. Trimming stripped 4 bases from V and 4 bases from J, with 14 bases between. The CDR3 DNA reads TGCGCCAGCAGTGGTCTCGGGACCCAATACAATGAGCAGTTCTTC. Residues: CASSGLGTQYNEQFF.

V is TRBV6-1 and J is TRBJ1-2; 8 bases align to TRBD1. V was clipped by 6 bases and J by 7 bases; unmatched bases: 7. Germline CDR1 is MNHNS and CDR2 is SASEGT. The CDR3 loop spans 13 amino acids. CDR3 protein: CASSSQGEGGYTF. DNA for the CDR3: TGTGCCAGCAGCTCACAGGGGGAGGGTGGCTACACCTTC.

This clonotype has just a few counts. The gene calls are TRBV7-2 and TRBJ2-7; 7 nucleotides agree with TRBD2. This CDR3 is built from 16 residues. The germline V gene encodes CDR1 SGHTA and CDR2 FQGNSA. V shed 1 base, J shed 7 bases, and the junction held 13 bases outside the gene matches. This CDR3 is CASSLGLADTLREQYF. The CDR3 DNA reads TGTGCCAGCAGCTTAGGGCTAGCGGACACTTTAAGAGAGCAGTACTTC.

The chain is built from TRBV20-1 and TRBJ2-3; 9 nucleotides align to TRBD2. The germline V gene encodes CDR1 DFQATT and CDR2 SNEGSKA (reference sequence). The V segment lost 4 bases and the J segment 5 bases; nucleotides outside the gene matches: 10. The CDR3 has 15 amino acids. The CDR3 loop is CSAKPGLAQLDTQYF. CDR3 nucleotides: TGCAGTGCTAAACCGGGACTAGCCCAGCTAGATACGCAGTATTTT.

This clonotype was recorded once. CDR3 in amino acids: CASGPHTGYTF. Written as DNA, the CDR3 is TGTGCTAGTGGTCCACACACGGGCTACACCTTC. The genes are TRBV12-5 and TRBJ1-2, with D unclear. Between the trimmed V and J ends, which lost 5 bases and 8 bases, there was a span of 9 bases. Germline V lookup: CDR1 LGHNT, CDR2 FRNRAP. This CDR3 spans 11 amino acids.

The sample holds many counts of this clonotype. This chain uses TRBV2 with TRBJ2-2, with TRBD2 identical over 9 bases. Trimming took 3 bases from V and 2 from J; bases not matched to a gene: 4. Germline loops: CDR1 SNHLY, CDR2 FYNNEI. CDR3 length equals 16 residues. CDR3 loop: CASSEGLAGNTGELFF. The CDR3 coding sequence is TGTGCCAGCAGTGAGGGGCTAGCGGGAAACACCGGGGAGCTGTTTTTT.

This clonotype has a count of ten or more. This chain joins TRBV30 and TRBJ1-1; D remains unclear. This CDR3 spans 11 amino acids. V was cut by 2 bases and J by 5 bases, with 6 bases left in between. CDR1 is GTSNPN and CDR2 is SVGIG in the germline V gene (reference sequence). The CDR3 DNA is TGTGCCTGGAGTTTGGGGACTGAAGCTTTCTTT. Translating it yields CAWSLGTEAFF.

This clonotype showed up many times. CDR3 DNA: TGCGCCAGCAGCCAGGGACTAGCGGGAGGCTACGAGCAGTACTTC. It encodes CASSQGLAGGYEQYF. The chain combines TRBV10-2 with TRBJ2-7; 15 bases are a match to TRBD2. CDR3 size: 15 residues. The V gene end was trimmed by 6 bases and the J gene end by 3 bases; junction bases not matched to a gene: 3. Germline CDR1 WSHSY, CDR2 SAAADI.

This clonotype was observed many times. The chain joins TRBV30 to TRBJ2-5; possible D gene TRBD2, 6 bases. The CDR3 is 16 residues long. Germline V lookup: CDR1 GTSNPN, CDR2 SVGIG (reference sequence). V gave up 2 bases and J gave up 1 base, with 17 bases separating them. The CDR3 reads CAWSKLAGMLQETQYF. The CDR3 DNA is TGTGCCTGGAGTAAGTTGGCGGGGATGCTCCAAGAGACCCAGTACTTC.

This clonotype has a count of ten or more. This chain joins TRBV9 and TRBJ2-7; D is uncertain. The CDR3 is 15 amino acids. V was cut by 0 bases and J by 4 bases, with 14 bases left in between. Germline CDR1 is SGDLS and CDR2 is YYNGEE. DNA of the CDR3: TGTGCCAGCAGCGTAGATCCTCTAATGGGGTACGAGCAGTACTTC. It translates to CASSVDPLMGYEQYF.

In its sample, this clonotype was seen many times. The gene calls are TRBV20-1 and TRBJ2-3; D is possibly TRBD2 (5 bases). The CDR3 runs 14 residues. The V gene lost 3 bases and the J gene lost 0 bases, with 10 bases spanning the gap. Germline V lookup: CDR1 DFQATT, CDR2 SNEGSKA (reference sequence). The DNA for the CDR3 is TGCAGTGCTAGCGGCGGGCTTAGCACAGATACGCAGTATTTT. It encodes CSASGGLSTDTQYF.

This clonotype was seen repeatedly, ten times or more. This chain connects TRBV6-1 to TRBJ2-7, with TRBD1 matching over 8 bases. Per germline, CDR1 MNHNS and CDR2 SASEGT. V was pared by 4 bases and J by 4 bases, with 15 bases of the junction left unmatched. The CDR3 extends over 17 amino acids. The CDR3 region is CASSGGAGGAGGYEQYF. The CDR3 DNA is TGTGCCAGCAGTGGAGGGGCAGGGGGCGCCGGTGGATACGAGCAGTACTTC.

The sample holds many counts of this clonotype. The V gene is TRBV3-1, the J gene TRBJ2-3; D unresolved. CDR3 length equals 13 residues. Germline-derived CDR1 and CDR2 are LGHDT and YNNKEL (reference sequence). The ends were cut back, 1 base at V and 4 bases at J, with 6 bases in the middle. The CDR3 DNA is TGTGCCAGCAGCCAAGGGTTCGCAGATACGCAGTATTTT. Residues: CASSQGFADTQYF.

This clonotype was counted many times. The V and J genes are TRBV28 and TRBJ2-7, with 11 bases aligning to TRBD1. CDR1 is MDHEN, CDR2 SYDVKM, per germline. V was pared by 6 bases and J by 4 bases, with 5 bases of the junction left unmatched. CDR3 length equals 14 residues. This CDR3 is CASSGTGGRYEQYF. The CDR3 DNA follows: TGTGCCAGCAGCGGGACAGGGGGAAGGTACGAGCAGTACTTC.

This clonotype was counted many times. This rearrangement joins TRBV19 to TRBJ1-2; the D gene is possibly TRBD1 (5 bases). Trimming took 3 bases from V and 3 from J, leaving 20 bases between them. The CDR3 totals 17 residues. Germline-derived CDR1 and CDR2 are LNHDA and SQIVND (reference sequence). The CDR3 sequence: CASSMGPARGGDYGYTF. CDR3 coding DNA: TGTGCCAGTAGTATGGGCCCTGCACGGGGAGGGGACTATGGCTACACCTTC.

Ten or more counts support this clonotype. The rearrangement joins TRBV7-9 to TRBJ1-1, with no clear D. Germline assignment: CDR1 SEHNR and CDR2 FQNEAQ (reference sequence). Trimming took 1 base from V and 4 from J, leaving 4 bases between them. The CDR3 has 12 residues. CDR3 DNA sequence: TGTGCCAGCAGCTTAGGCATCACTGAAGCTTTCTTT. Amino acid sequence: CASSLGITEAFF.

The rearrangement uses TRBV3-1 and TRBJ1-1, with D perhaps matching TRBD1 (5 bases). Germline CDR1 LGHDT, CDR2 YNNKEL (reference sequence). Trimming shortened V by 2 bases and J by 0 bases, and 13 bases separated the two germline ends. The CDR3 loop spans 16 amino acids. As DNA, the CDR3 is TGTGCCAGCAGCCAACATCACAGGATCATGAACACTGAAGCTTTCTTT. Translation: CASSQHHRIMNTEAFF.

This clonotype occurred many times. V gene TRBV30 combines with J gene TRBJ1-2; D is ambiguous. Germline V CDR1 and CDR2: GTSNPN, SVGIG (reference sequence). The CDR3 contains 14 residues. Trimming left V 0 bases short and J 1 base short, with 9 bases between. The CDR3 is CAWSVFLSNYGYTF. The CDR3, as DNA: TGTGCCTGGAGTGTATTTCTGAGTAACTATGGCTACACCTTC.

This clonotype was observed at least ten times. The chain couples TRBV5-1 to TRBJ2-7; D remains ambiguous. From germline, CDR1 is SGHRS and CDR2 YFSETQ. V lost 5 bases and J 3 bases, leaving 15 bases between the germline ends. The CDR3 extends over 14 amino acids. CDR3 in DNA: TGCGCCAGCAGACTAAGGCAGGATGGCTACGAGCAGTACTTC. Translation gives CASRLRQDGYEQYF.

This clonotype was seen more than once but under ten times. The chain employs TRBV20-1 and TRBJ2-1; 9 positions agree with TRBD2. Per germline, CDR1 DFQATT and CDR2 SNEGSKA (reference sequence). The J segment lost 9 bases and the V segment lost 1 base, leaving 19 bases of the junction unmatched. CDR3 length: 18 amino acids. CDR3 bases: TGCAGTGCTAGAGGACTAGCGGAGGGTAGAGAACGTGTCGGTGAGCAGTTCTTC. Translating gives CSARGLAEGRERVGEQFF.